The present entry profiles one TCR beta chain with its context. The data originate from a study of blood T cell repertoires in COVID-19. Study-level information: Specimens from acute and convalescent COVID-19 originated in the United States, Italy and Spain. Sample material is recorded as cDNA or gDNA derived from T cells, B-cell-depleted T cells, or PBMCs.

Germline V gene lookup returns CDR1 SGHTA and CDR2 FQGNSA. The CDR3 runs 15 residues. After removal of 5 bases from V and 9 bases from J, the junction contained 6 bases not matched to a gene. Per the original methods: Estimation of nucleated cell counts was performed using reference gene primer amplification. The table came from immunoSEQ multiplex PCR; TCRdb's copy has only in-frame clones and leaves some out. V and J calls and clone size are those listed in that table; D and trimming were worked out from the DNA. The sample includes roughly 63,000 clones, 79% of them seen just once. Input material: peripheral blood. The gene calls are TRBV7-2 and TRBJ2-1; 14 positions match TRBD2. This sequence was found in a human donor in a cohort sampled during active COVID-19. In DNA form, the CDR3 reads TGTGCCAGCAGCCGGGGACTAGCGGGAGCGGGTGAGCAGTTCTTC. It yields the protein CASSRGLAGAGEQFF.